This is a list of T cell receptor beta chains from one sample in a study of cytomegalovirus exposure and HLA in healthy donors. The repertoire was sequenced with immunoSEQ multiplex PCR; TCRdb's copy has only in-frame clones and lacks some. This table holds some 180,000 clones, roughly four fifths found once. The material sequenced was PBMCs. The source of these receptors is a man under 40 in good health and CMV-seronegative. The CDR3 runs from the conserved cysteine through the conserved F or W. D genes are given only for firm matches. The size field is filled for only some rows; it gives once, few, many or a size class.

V gene	D gene	clone size	J gene	CDR3 DNA	CDR3 protein
TRBV7-9	.	once	TRBJ2-2	TGTGCCAGCAGCTCCCCTGATAAAACACACACCGGGGAGCTGTTTTTT	CASSSPDKTHTGELFF
TRBV6-1	.	.	TRBJ1-1	TGTGCCAGCAGTTCAGACCTCAGGGCTGAAGCTTTCTTT	CASSSDLRAEAFF
TRBV6-1	.	.	TRBJ2-7	TGTGTCTTAGTAGCGACCTCCTACGAGCAGTACTTC	CVLVATSYEQYF
TRBV6-1	TRBD2	.	TRBJ2-7	TGTGCCAGCAGTGAAGGACTAGCGACTACCTACGAGCAGTACTTC	CASSEGLATTYEQYF
TRBV2	TRBD2	.	TRBJ2-5	TGTGCCAGCAGTGAGGGCCTAGCGGAAGAGACCCAGTACTTC	CASSEGLAEETQYF
TRBV28	.	once	TRBJ1-3	TGTGCCAGCAGTTTGCAGCTAGGGGGTGTTGGAAACACCATATATTTT	CASSLQLGGVGNTIYF
TRBV5-5	TRBD2	few	TRBJ2-1	TGTGCCAGCAGCCCACGTGGGGGGAGCGGGAACAATGAGCAGTTCTTC	CASSPRGGSGNNEQFF
TRBV19	.	.	TRBJ1-5	TGTGCCAGTAGTATAGTACCTCAGGCGAGCAATCAGCCCCAGCATTTT	CASSIVPQASNQPQHF
TRBV10-1	TRBD2	.	TRBJ2-3	TGCGCCAGCAGCCGAGGAGCGGGAGGGCCGGGGACAGATACGCAGTATTTT	CASSRGAGGPGTDTQYF
TRBV7-2	.	.	TRBJ2-2	TGTGCCAGCAGCCAAGGGGTCTTAGTCACCGGGGAGCTGTTTTTT	CASSQGVLVTGELFF
TRBV7-6	TRBD2	.	TRBJ2-7	TGTGCCAGCAGCTTCGGCCGACTAGCGGGCAACTCCTACGAGCAGTACTTC	CASSFGRLAGNSYEQYF
TRBV27	TRBD2	.	TRBJ2-1	TGTGCCAGCAGTTTATCATATAGCGGGCCCTACTCCTACAATGAGCAGTTCTTC	CASSLSYSGPYSYNEQFF
TRBV28	TRBD2	.	TRBJ2-3	TGTGCCAGCAGTTCCGGGGGAGCGGGAGAAGATACGCAGTATTTT	CASSSGGAGEDTQYF
TRBV29-1	.	.	TRBJ2-3	TGCAGCGGGGATGGTGGGGCAGGGGTACGCACAGATACGCAGTATTTT	CSGDGGAGVRTDTQYF
TRBV19	TRBD1	.	TRBJ2-7	TGTGCCAGTAGTAGGACAGGGTTCCACGAGCAGTACTTC	CASSRTGFHEQYF
TRBV6-4	.	few	TRBJ1-5	TGTGCCAGCAGTGGCCGGGACACCAATAGCAATCAGCCCCAGCATTTT	CASSGRDTNSNQPQHF
TRBV11-1	TRBD2	.	TRBJ2-3	TGTGCCAGCAGCGAAGCTAGCGGGAGTCCCTCTAGCACAGATACGCAGTATTTT	CASSEASGSPSSTDTQYF
TRBV19	.	.	TRBJ1-1	TGTGCCAGTAGTATAGTGGGAGGGAACACTGAAGCTTTCTTT	CASSIVGGNTEAFF
TRBV7-9	TRBD1	.	TRBJ1-4	TGTGCCAGCAGCCCCGGACAGGTATTGGGGAATGAAAAACTGTTTTTT	CASSPGQVLGNEKLFF
TRBV29-1	.	.	TRBJ1-1	TGCAGCGTACCCACAGGGCTGAACACTGAAGCTTTCTTT	CSVPTGLNTEAFF
TRBV9	TRBD2	.	TRBJ2-3	TGTGCCAGCAGCGTAGGATTAGCGGGAGTTGGGGATACGCAGTATTTT	CASSVGLAGVGDTQYF
TRBV7-3	.	.	TRBJ2-3	TGTGCCAGCAGCTGGTTCGATGCGGATACGCAGTATTTT	CASSWFDADTQYF
TRBV7-8	TRBD2	once	TRBJ2-1	TGTGCCAGCAGCCCCCTGCACGGCGGGAGTAAGACCTACAATGAGCAGTTCTTC	CASSPLHGGSKTYNEQFF
TRBV4-1	TRBD1	.	TRBJ2-7	TGCGCCAGCAGGCCGAAACCGGGACAGGGTAATTACGAGCAGTACTTC	CASRPKPGQGNYEQYF
TRBV6-4	TRBD1	.	TRBJ2-2	TGTGCCAGTTTACCGGGACAGGGGGCCGTCGGGGAGCTGTTTTTT	CASLPGQGAVGELFF
TRBV7-2	.	.	TRBJ2-7	TGTGCCAGCAGCTTAGCGACGCGGGCAAGGTACTACGAGCAGTACTTC	CASSLATRARYYEQYF
TRBV23-1	.	.	TRBJ1-5	TGCGCCAGCAGTCAATCTTCACTAGGGCGTCAGCCCCAGCATTTT	CASSQSSLGRQPQHF
TRBV2	TRBD1	once	TRBJ2-5	TGTGCCAGCAGACGGGACAGGGCCCAAGAGACCCAGTACTTC	CASRRDRAQETQYF
TRBV28	TRBD2	.	TRBJ2-5	TGTGCCAGCAGGGCGGACGAAGCGGGAGGGCCGGAGACCCAGTACTTC	CASRADEAGGPETQYF
TRBV5-4	.	.	TRBJ1-2	TGTGCCAGCAGCTTGGGCCAGCGGGGAACTAACTATGGCTACACCTTC	CASSLGQRGTNYGYTF
TRBV7-9	TRBD1	.	TRBJ1-4	TGTGCCAGCAGCTTAGGAGGGGGCCGCCGTAATGAAAAACTGTTTTTT	CASSLGGGRRNEKLFF
TRBV10-3	.	once	TRBJ1-2	TGTGCCATCAGTGAGGGCAGGGCAGATGGCTACACCTTC	CAISEGRADGYTF
TRBV5-1	.	.	TRBJ2-1	TGCGCCAGCAGCTATCAGGTCGGCAATGAGCAGTTCTTC	CASSYQVGNEQFF
TRBV2	.	few	TRBJ2-7	TGTGCCAGCAGTGCGCAGGGTGAGCAGTACTTC	CASSAQGEQYF
TRBV5-6	.	.	TRBJ2-7	TGTGCCAGCAGCTTGGAGTTTCAGGGCTTGAGGGAGCAGTACTTC	CASSLEFQGLREQYF
TRBV9	TRBD2	.	TRBJ2-1	TGTGCCAGCAGCCTTGGCAGCGGGAGGGCCATCAATGAGCAGTTCTTC	CASSLGSGRAINEQFF
TRBV6-1	TRBD1	.	TRBJ2-7	TGTGCCAGCAGGAAACAGGGGGGCGACGAGCAGTACTTC	CASRKQGGDEQYF
TRBV10-3	TRBD2	.	TRBJ2-7	TGTGCCATCAGTGAGTTACTAGCGAGGGAGCAGTACTTC	CAISELLAREQYF
TRBV18	TRBD1	.	TRBJ2-2	TGTGCCAGCTCACCCCTTAGGGGGCTTGCCGGGGAGCTGTTTTTT	CASSPLRGLAGELFF
TRBV19	.	.	TRBJ1-5	TGTGCCAGTAGTCGCCTCGCCCGAACGGAGCATCAGCCCCAGCATTTT	CASSRLARTEHQPQHF
TRBV5-4	.	.	TRBJ1-2	TGTGCCAGCAGCTTGGGGACAGAAAACTATGGCTACACCTTC	CASSLGTENYGYTF
TRBV5-1	TRBD1	once	TRBJ2-1	TGCGCCAGCAGCCCCGACCGTATTGGCCGGGACAGACAGTTCTTC	CASSPDRIGRDRQFF
TRBV6-5	.	.	TRBJ2-2	TGTGCCAGCAGTTACTCGCCGACTAACACCGGGGAGCTGTTTTTT	CASSYSPTNTGELFF
TRBV10-2	.	.	TRBJ1-1	TGCGCCAGCACAGTTATACAGGGAATGGACACTGAAGCTTTCTTT	CASTVIQGMDTEAFF
TRBV4-1	TRBD1	.	TRBJ2-7	TGCGCCAGCAGCCAAAGGACAGGGTTCGCCTACGAGCAGTACTTC	CASSQRTGFAYEQYF
TRBV4-1	TRBD2	.	TRBJ2-7	TGCGCCAGCAGCCAAGGTGCAGGGACTAGCGGCTACGAGCAGTACTTC	CASSQGAGTSGYEQYF
TRBV5-4	.	.	TRBJ2-7	TGTGCCAGCAGCTTACAGGGTCCTAACGAGCAGTACTTC	CASSLQGPNEQYF
TRBV9	TRBD1	.	TRBJ1-4	TGTGCCAGCAGCAAAATACAGGGGACCGCTAATGAAAAACTGTTTTTT	CASSKIQGTANEKLFF
TRBV19	TRBD1	.	TRBJ2-2	TGTGCCAGTAGTATGAGTCGACAGGGGCCAAGGGACGGGGAGCTGTTTTTT	CASSMSRQGPRDGELFF
TRBV5-1	.	.	TRBJ2-3	TGCGCCAGCAGCTTTAGCGGAACTAGCACAGATACGCAGTATTTT	CASSFSGTSTDTQYF
TRBV27	.	.	TRBJ2-5	TGTGCCAGCAGTTTAATGTCTAACCAAGAGACCCAGTACTTC	CASSLMSNQETQYF
TRBV2	.	.	TRBJ2-3	TGTGCCAGCAGTTGGGGGGGGCCTAGCACAGATACGCAGTATTTT	CASSWGGPSTDTQYF
TRBV29-1	TRBD1	.	TRBJ2-7	TGCAGCGGCGGACAGGGGGCTGGAGAGCAGTACTTC	CSGGQGAGEQYF
TRBV19	.	.	TRBJ2-7	TGTGCCAGTAGTATAGATTCAGGGTTCTACGAGCAGTACTTC	CASSIDSGFYEQYF
TRBV10-3	TRBD1	.	TRBJ2-5	TGTGCCATATGGACAGGGGGGTTGGCAGAGACCCAGTACTTC	CAIWTGGLAETQYF